This is a list of T cell receptor beta chains from one sample in a study of blood T cell repertoires in COVID-19. Only in-frame clones appear in the TCRdb table, and some are missing; sequencing was by immunoSEQ multiplex PCR. Of roughly 150,000 clones in the sample, approximately 80% were seen once. What was sequenced was peripheral blood. These receptors were obtained from a human donor in a cohort sampled during active COVID-19. Both conserved end residues are part of each CDR3. A D gene is named only where the DNA matches it firmly. Size is stated for part of the rows, as once, few or many counts, or as a class when the clone is expanded.

NA	TRBJ1-2	TRBV19	NA	CASSMSGQSNYGYTF	TGTGCCAGTAGTATGTCGGGACAAAGCAACTATGGCTACACCTTC
TRBD2	TRBJ2-3	TRBV9	NA	CASSATGTSGIPDTQYF	TGTGCCAGCAGCGCAACCGGGACTAGCGGGATCCCAGATACGCAGTATTTT
TRBD1	TRBJ1-5	TRBV18	NA	CASSPPGTGGYQPQHF	TGTGCCAGCTCACCACCCGGGACAGGGGGGTATCAGCCCCAGCATTTT
NA	TRBJ2-7	TRBV19	NA	CVSSIFSRSSSYEQYF	TGTGTCAGTAGTATCTTTTCCAGGTCGAGCTCCTACGAGCAGTACTTC
TRBD1	TRBJ2-1	TRBV6-4	NA	CAGQVEQFF	TGTGCCGGACAGGTTGAGCAGTTCTTC
TRBD1	TRBJ1-2	TRBV5-4	NA	CASSRISTGGGNYGYTF	TGTGCCAGCAGCCGAATTTCGACAGGGGGCGGAAACTATGGCTACACCTTC
NA	TRBJ2-6	TRBV7-2	NA	CASSAGTQVNVLTF	TGTGCCAGCAGCGCCGGGACACAGGTCAACGTCCTGACTTTC
TRBD1	TRBJ2-7	TRBV4-1	once	CASSQEGTEYYEQYF	TGCGCCAGCAGCCAAGAAGGGACAGAATACTACGAGCAGTACTTC
NA	TRBJ1-1	TRBV11-2	NA	CASSLMGQNTEAFF	TGTGCCAGCAGCTTAATGGGCCAGAACACTGAAGCTTTCTTT
TRBD2	TRBJ2-5	TRBV4-1	NA	CASSQDVGAGDRQETQYF	TGCGCCAGCAGCCAAGACGTTGGAGCGGGAGACCGCCAAGAGACCCAGTACTTC
TRBD1	TRBJ1-1	TRBV7-2	NA	CASSSNPTGALSEAFF	TGTGCCAGCAGCTCGAATCCGACAGGGGCCCTTAGTGAAGCTTTCTTT
TRBD2	TRBJ2-3	TRBV27	NA	CASSITSGRRTDTQYF	TGTGCCAGCAGTATAACTAGCGGGAGACGCACAGATACGCAGTATTTT
TRBD2	TRBJ2-5	TRBV5-1	NA	CASRLAGGGGQYF	TGCGCCAGCCGACTAGCGGGAGGGGGTGGCCAGTACTTC
NA	TRBJ1-1	TRBV12-3/TRBV12-4	NA	CASTRDSGTEAFF	TGTGCCAGCACCCGGGACTCTGGAACTGAAGCTTTCTTT
TRBD1	TRBJ1-1	TRBV6-2/TRBV6-3	NA	CASSPGTGKKDTEAFF	TGTGCCAGCAGTCCCGGGACAGGGAAGAAGGACACTGAAGCTTTCTTT
TRBD1	TRBJ2-7	TRBV25-1	NA	CASSGSWDRGYSYEQYF	TGTGCCAGCAGCGGATCCTGGGACAGGGGCTACTCCTACGAGCAGTACTTC
TRBD2	TRBJ2-1	TRBV5-4	NA	CASSLPALAGVGNEQFF	TGTGCCAGCAGCCTACCGGCACTAGCGGGAGTTGGCAATGAGCAGTTCTTC
NA	TRBJ2-2	TRBV7-3	few	CASSFSAGELFF	TGTGCCAGCAGCTTTTCGGCCGGGGAGCTGTTTTTT
NA	TRBJ1-6	TRBV10-1	NA	CASSESTNSPLHF	TGCGCCAGCAGTGAGTCGACAAATTCACCCCTCCACTTT
NA	TRBJ1-5	TRBV19	NA	CATSRGSNQPQHF	TGTGCCACCTCACGAGGGAGCAATCAGCCCCAGCATTTT
TRBD1	TRBJ2-6	TRBV9	NA	CASSRRQGLGANVLTF	TGTGCCAGCAGCCGACGACAGGGGCTGGGGGCCAACGTCCTGACTTTC
TRBD1	TRBJ1-5	TRBV7-6	NA	CASSIDRGGNQPQHF	TGTGCCAGCAGCATAGACAGGGGTGGCAATCAGCCCCAGCATTTT
NA	TRBJ2-5	TRBV5-4	NA	CASSEKGRETQYF	TGTGCCAGCAGCGAAAAGGGGCGGGAGACCCAGTACTTC
NA	TRBJ1-4	TRBV14	NA	CASSPTGGSTNEKLFF	TGTGCCAGCAGCCCGACTGGGGGGTCAACTAATGAAAAACTGTTTTTT
NA	TRBJ1-4	TRBV6-5	few	CASNRQVNEKLFF	TGTGCCAGCAATCGACAAGTCAATGAAAAACTGTTTTTT
NA	TRBJ1-5	TRBV5-5	NA	CASSIDTLPNQPQHF	TGTGCCAGCAGCATAGACACCCTACCCAATCAGCCCCAGCATTTT
TRBD2	TRBJ2-7	TRBV9	few	CASSPRLAGSYEQYF	TGTGCCAGCAGCCCCCGCCTAGCGGGCTCCTACGAGCAGTACTTC
TRBD1	TRBJ2-6	TRBV27	NA	CASSGTAGANVLTF	TGTGCCAGCAGTGGGACAGCCGGGGCCAACGTCCTGACTTTC
TRBD1	TRBJ1-3	TRBV27	NA	CASSTLDRENTIYF	TGTGCCAGCAGTACCCTGGACAGGGAGAACACCATATATTTT
NA	TRBJ1-2	TRBV3-1/TRBV3-2	NA	CASSQNRALGYTF	TGTGCCAGCAGCCAAAACAGGGCGCTCGGCTACACCTTC
NA	TRBJ1-2	TRBV5-4	NA	CASSLSGVNYGYTF	TGTGCCAGCAGCTTATCAGGGGTTAACTATGGCTACACCTTC
NA	TRBJ1-5	TRBV7-2	NA	CASSLQGDSNQPQHF	TGTGCCAGCAGCCTTCAGGGTGATAGCAATCAGCCCCAGCATTTT
NA	TRBJ1-2	TRBV29-1	once	CSVEGEGGYTF	TGCAGCGTTGAAGGCGAGGGAGGCTACACCTTC
TRBD1	TRBJ1-4	TRBV11-2	NA	CASSPGQGNEKLFF	TGTGCCAGCAGCCCGGGACAGGGTAATGAAAAACTGTTTTTT
TRBD1	TRBJ1-6	TRBV5-6	NA	CASVRRTGTANSPLHF	TGTGCCAGCGTGAGACGAACCGGGACAGCGAATTCACCCCTCCACTTT
TRBD1	TRBJ1-1	TRBV30	once	CAWSQGQADTEAFF	TGTGCCTGGAGCCAGGGACAGGCGGACACTGAAGCTTTCTTT
NA	TRBJ1-5	TRBV7-9	NA	CASSVDRLQHF	TGTGCCAGCAGCGTAGACAGGCTCCAGCATTTT
TRBD1	TRBJ1-1	TRBV11-2	NA	CASSSRDSMNTEAFF	TGTGCCAGCAGCTCCAGGGACAGCATGAACACTGAAGCTTTCTTT
NA	TRBJ2-3	TRBV6-1	NA	CASSDRAGTDTQYF	TGTGCCAGCAGTGACAGGGCTGGCACAGATACGCAGTATTTT
TRBD2	TRBJ2-6	TRBV10-3	NA	CAISESGGPGANVLTF	TGTGCCATCAGTGAGTCGGGAGGGCCTGGGGCCAACGTCCTGACTTTC
NA	TRBJ2-5	TRBV27	few	CASSLGLQGSETQYF	TGTGCCAGCAGCTTGGGATTACAGGGTTCGGAGACCCAGTACTTC
TRBD1	TRBJ1-1	TRBV19	NA	CASSQGGLNTEAFF	TGTGCCAGTAGTCAAGGGGGCTTGAACACTGAAGCTTTCTTT